A selection of T cell receptor beta chains follows, all from one sample in a study of patients and donors after allogeneic stem cell transplantation. Each CDR3 protein is one row after TCRdb ran MiXCR on the RT-PCR reads. The table shows some 880,000 distinct CDR3 sequences, with about a sixth occurring only once. Specimen: blood, either unsorted or a sorted T cell fraction (not recorded which). The receptors originated from a human donor who was either an allogeneic HSCT recipient or a stem cell or donor lymphocyte infusion donor (not recorded which). It is not recorded whose cells these are; they may come from a transplant donor. Each CDR3 is given without its conserved first and last residue. Fields, in order: CDR3 length, V gene, D gene, CDR3 protein. A D gene is named only where the DNA matches it firmly.

cdr3_length: 12; v_call: TRBV6-5; d_call: -; cdr3_aa: ASSYRAEGYEQY
cdr3_length: 10; v_call: TRBV6-5; d_call: -; cdr3_aa: ASSYMAGELF
cdr3_length: 11; v_call: TRBV10-3; d_call: -; cdr3_aa: AIRSGLQETQY
cdr3_length: 16; v_call: TRBV6-5; d_call: TRBD2; cdr3_aa: ASSYGLAGGTNTGELF
cdr3_length: 13; v_call: TRBV20-1; d_call: TRBD2; cdr3_aa: SASWGTSPLNEQF
cdr3_length: 12; v_call: TRBV5-6; d_call: -; cdr3_aa: ASSLMASNQPQH
cdr3_length: 11; v_call: TRBV25-1; d_call: -; cdr3_aa: ASSIHGNTEAF
cdr3_length: 14; v_call: TRBV3-1; d_call: -; cdr3_aa: ASSPTIGGTNEKLF
cdr3_length: 12; v_call: TRBV11-2; d_call: -; cdr3_aa: ASSLAQVPYEQY
cdr3_length: 13; v_call: TRBV25-1; d_call: TRBD1; cdr3_aa: ASRTYRGESEKLF
cdr3_length: 9; v_call: TRBV29-1; d_call: -; cdr3_aa: SATGDNEQF
cdr3_length: 11; v_call: TRBV20-1; d_call: -; cdr3_aa: SAAIIPSGGYT
cdr3_length: 14; v_call: TRBV20-1; d_call: -; cdr3_aa: SARGDGSSYNSPLH
cdr3_length: 13; v_call: TRBV12-3/TRBV12-4; d_call: -; cdr3_aa: ASSLGSLGGNTIY
cdr3_length: 12; v_call: TRBV20-1; d_call: -; cdr3_aa: SASGISGQETQY
cdr3_length: 13; v_call: TRBV29-1; d_call: -; cdr3_aa: SVETSTLSYNEQF
cdr3_length: 14; v_call: TRBV4-3; d_call: -; cdr3_aa: ASSQGIGPVTDTQY
cdr3_length: 9; v_call: TRBV29-1; d_call: -; cdr3_aa: SGRGEGGYT
cdr3_length: 10; v_call: TRBV5-6; d_call: -; cdr3_aa: ASSSVNHEQY
cdr3_length: 16; v_call: TRBV6-5; d_call: TRBD2; cdr3_aa: ASSYSRPSGGARDTQY
cdr3_length: 13; v_call: TRBV12-3/TRBV12-4; d_call: TRBD1; cdr3_aa: ASSRRTGALYEQY
cdr3_length: 10; v_call: TRBV12-3/TRBV12-4; d_call: -; cdr3_aa: ASSLDRHEQY